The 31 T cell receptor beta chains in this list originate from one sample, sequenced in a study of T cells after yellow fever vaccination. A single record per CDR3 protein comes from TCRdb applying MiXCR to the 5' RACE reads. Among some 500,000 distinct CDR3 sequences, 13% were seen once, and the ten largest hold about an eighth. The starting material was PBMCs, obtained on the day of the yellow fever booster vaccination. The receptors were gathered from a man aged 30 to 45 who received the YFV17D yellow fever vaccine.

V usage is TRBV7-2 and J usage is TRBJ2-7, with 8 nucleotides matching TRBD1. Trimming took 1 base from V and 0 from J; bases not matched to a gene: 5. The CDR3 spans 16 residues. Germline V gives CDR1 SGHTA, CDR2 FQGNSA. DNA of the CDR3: TGTGCCAGCAGCTTAGGAGGACAGGGTGACTCCTACGAGCAGTACTTC. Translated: CASSLGGQGDSYEQYF.

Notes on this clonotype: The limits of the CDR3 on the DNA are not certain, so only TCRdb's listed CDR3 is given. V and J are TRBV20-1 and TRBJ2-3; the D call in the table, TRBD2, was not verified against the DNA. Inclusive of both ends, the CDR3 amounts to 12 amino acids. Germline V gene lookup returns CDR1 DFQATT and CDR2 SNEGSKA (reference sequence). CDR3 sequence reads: CSANVASGSPYF.

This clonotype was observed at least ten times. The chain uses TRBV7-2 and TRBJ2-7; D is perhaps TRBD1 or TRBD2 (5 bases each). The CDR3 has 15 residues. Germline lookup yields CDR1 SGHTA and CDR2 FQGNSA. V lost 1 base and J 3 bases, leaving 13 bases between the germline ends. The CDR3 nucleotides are TGTGCCAGCAGCTTAGGGGACGGAGGACTCTACGAGCAGTACTTC. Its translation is CASSLGDGGLYEQYF.

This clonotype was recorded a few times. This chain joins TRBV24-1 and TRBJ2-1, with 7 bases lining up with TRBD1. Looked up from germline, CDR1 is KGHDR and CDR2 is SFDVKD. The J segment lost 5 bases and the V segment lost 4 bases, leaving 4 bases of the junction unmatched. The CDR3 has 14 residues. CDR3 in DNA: TGTGCCACCAGTGACCTGGGACAGAACAATGAGCAGTTCTTC. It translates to CATSDLGQNNEQFF.

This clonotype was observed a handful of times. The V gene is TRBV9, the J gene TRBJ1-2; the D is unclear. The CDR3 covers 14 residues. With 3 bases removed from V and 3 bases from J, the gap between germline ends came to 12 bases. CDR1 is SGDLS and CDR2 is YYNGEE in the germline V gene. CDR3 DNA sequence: TGTGCCAGCAGCGGGGAGGTCCCCTACTATGGCTACACCTTC. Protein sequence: CASSGEVPYYGYTF. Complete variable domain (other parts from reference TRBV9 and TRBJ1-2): DSGVTQTPKHLITATGQRVTLRCSPRSGDLSVYWYQQSLDQGLQFLIQYYNGEERAKGNILERFSAQQFPDLHSELNLSSLELGDSALYFCASSGEVPYYGYTFGSGTRLTVV.

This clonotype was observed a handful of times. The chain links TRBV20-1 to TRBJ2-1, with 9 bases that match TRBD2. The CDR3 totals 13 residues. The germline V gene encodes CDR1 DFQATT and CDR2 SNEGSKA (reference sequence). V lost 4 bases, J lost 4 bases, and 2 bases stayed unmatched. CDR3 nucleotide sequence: TGCAGTGCTACTAGCGGGGAGTACAATGAGCAGTTCTTC. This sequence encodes CSATSGEYNEQFF.

The CDR3 reads CASSSPFRGGYGYTF. CDR3 DNA: TGTGCCAGCAGTTCCCCTTTCAGGGGAGGCTATGGCTACACCTTC. The V gene is TRBV27, the J gene TRBJ1-2, with D maybe TRBD1 (6 bases). Germline V gene data show CDR1 as MNHEY and CDR2 as SMNVEV (reference sequence). The CDR3 has 15 residues. Trimming took 4 bases from V and 4 from J, leaving 16 bases between them.

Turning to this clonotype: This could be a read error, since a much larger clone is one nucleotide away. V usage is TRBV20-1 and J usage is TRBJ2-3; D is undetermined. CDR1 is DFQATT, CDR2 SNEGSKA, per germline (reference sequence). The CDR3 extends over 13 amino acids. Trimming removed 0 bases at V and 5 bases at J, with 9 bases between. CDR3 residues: CSARENLVDTQYF. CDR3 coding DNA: TGCAGTGCTAGAGAGAATCTTGTAGATACGCAGTATTTT.

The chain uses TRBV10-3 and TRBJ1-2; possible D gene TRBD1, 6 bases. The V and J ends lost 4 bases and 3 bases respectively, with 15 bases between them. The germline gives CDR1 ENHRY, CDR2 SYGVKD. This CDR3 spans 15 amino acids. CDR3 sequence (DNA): TGTGCCATCAGTGTGGGGGCGGCTCGGGACTATGGCTACACCTTC. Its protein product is CAISVGAARDYGYTF.

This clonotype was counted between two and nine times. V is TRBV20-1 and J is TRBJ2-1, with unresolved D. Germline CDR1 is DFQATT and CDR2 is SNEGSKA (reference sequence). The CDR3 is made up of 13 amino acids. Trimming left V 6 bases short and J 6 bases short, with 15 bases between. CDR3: CSAPLRASNEQFF. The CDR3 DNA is TGCAGTGCCCCGCTACGCGCGAGCAATGAGCAGTTCTTC.

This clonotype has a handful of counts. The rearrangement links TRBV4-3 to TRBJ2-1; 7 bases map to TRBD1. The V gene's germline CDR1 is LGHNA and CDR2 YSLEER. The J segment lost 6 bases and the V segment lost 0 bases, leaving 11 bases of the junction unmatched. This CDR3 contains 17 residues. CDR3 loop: CASSQDVRTGPGNEQFF. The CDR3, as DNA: TGCGCCAGCAGCCAAGACGTTAGGACAGGCCCTGGCAATGAGCAGTTCTTC.

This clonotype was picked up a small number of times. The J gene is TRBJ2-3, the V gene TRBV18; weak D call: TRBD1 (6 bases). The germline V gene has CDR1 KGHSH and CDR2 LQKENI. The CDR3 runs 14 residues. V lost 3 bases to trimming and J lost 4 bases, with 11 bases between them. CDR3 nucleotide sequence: TGTGCCAGCTCACCCTCCAGGGGTCCAGATACGCAGTATTTT. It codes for CASSPSRGPDTQYF.

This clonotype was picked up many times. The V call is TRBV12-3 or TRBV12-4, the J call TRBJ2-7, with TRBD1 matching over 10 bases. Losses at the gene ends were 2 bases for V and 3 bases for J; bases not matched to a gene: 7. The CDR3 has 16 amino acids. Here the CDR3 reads CASSLSPGTGVYEQYF. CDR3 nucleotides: TGTGCCAGCAGTTTATCCCCTGGGACAGGGGTCTACGAGCAGTACTTC.

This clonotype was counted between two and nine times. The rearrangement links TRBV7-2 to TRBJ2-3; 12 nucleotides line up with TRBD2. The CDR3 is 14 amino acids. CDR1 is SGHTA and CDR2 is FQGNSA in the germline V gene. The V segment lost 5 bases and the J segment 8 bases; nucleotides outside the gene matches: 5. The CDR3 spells CASSVTSGSGTQYF. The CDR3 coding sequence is TGTGCCAGCAGCGTGACTAGCGGGAGTGGTACGCAGTATTTT.

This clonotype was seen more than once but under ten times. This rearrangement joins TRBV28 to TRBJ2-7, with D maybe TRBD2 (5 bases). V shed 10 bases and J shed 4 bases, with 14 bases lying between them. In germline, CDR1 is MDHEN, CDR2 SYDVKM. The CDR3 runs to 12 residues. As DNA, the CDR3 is TGTGCCACAACCTCCGGGATTTACGAGCAGTACTTC. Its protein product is CATTSGIYEQYF.

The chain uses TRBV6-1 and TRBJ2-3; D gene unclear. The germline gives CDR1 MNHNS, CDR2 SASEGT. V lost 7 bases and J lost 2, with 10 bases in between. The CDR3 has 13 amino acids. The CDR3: CASTSAFTDTQYF. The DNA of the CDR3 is TGTGCCAGCACAAGCGCCTTCACAGATACGCAGTATTTT.

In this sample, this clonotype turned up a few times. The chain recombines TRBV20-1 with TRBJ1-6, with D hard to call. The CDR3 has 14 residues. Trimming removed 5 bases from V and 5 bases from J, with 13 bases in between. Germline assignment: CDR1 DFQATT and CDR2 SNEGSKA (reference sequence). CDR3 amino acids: CSALPTGDNSPLHF. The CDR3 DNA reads TGCAGTGCTCTGCCGACCGGCGATAATTCACCCCTCCACTTT.

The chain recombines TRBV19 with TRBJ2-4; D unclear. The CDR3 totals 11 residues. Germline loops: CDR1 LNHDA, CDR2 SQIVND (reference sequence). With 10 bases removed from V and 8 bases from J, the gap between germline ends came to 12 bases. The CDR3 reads CATTDLYIQYF. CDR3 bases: TGTGCCACCACCGACTTATACATTCAGTACTTC. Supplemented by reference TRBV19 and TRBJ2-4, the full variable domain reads DGGITQSPKYLFRKEGQNVTLSCEQNLNHDAMYWYRQDPGQGLRLIYYSQIVNDFQKGDIAEGYSVSREKKESFPLTVTSAQKNPTAFYLCATTDLYIQYFGAGTRLSVL.

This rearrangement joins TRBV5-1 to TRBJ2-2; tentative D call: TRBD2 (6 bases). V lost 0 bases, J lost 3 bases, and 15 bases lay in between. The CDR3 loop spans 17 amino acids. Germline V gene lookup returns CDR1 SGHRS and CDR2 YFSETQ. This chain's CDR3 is CASSLAFAGWDTGELFF. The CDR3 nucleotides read TGCGCCAGCAGCTTGGCTTTCGCGGGATGGGACACCGGGGAGCTGTTTTTT.

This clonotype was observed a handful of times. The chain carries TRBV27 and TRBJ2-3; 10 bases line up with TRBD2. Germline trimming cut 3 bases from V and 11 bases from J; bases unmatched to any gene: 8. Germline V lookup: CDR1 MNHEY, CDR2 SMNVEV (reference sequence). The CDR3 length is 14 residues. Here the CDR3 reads CASSLEAGGRMQYF. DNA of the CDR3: TGTGCCAGCAGTTTGGAAGCGGGAGGGCGTATGCAGTATTTT.

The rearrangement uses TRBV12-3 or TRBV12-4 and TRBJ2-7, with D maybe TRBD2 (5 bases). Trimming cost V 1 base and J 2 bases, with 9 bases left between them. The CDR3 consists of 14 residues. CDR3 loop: CASSLGAEAYEQYF. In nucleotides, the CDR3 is TGTGCCAGCAGTTTAGGAGCGGAGGCCTACGAGCAGTACTTC.

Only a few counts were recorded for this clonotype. The CDR3 nucleotides are TGTGCCAGCTCACCGACGGAACCCAACAGGGGGCCCCAGCATTTT. This gives the protein CASSPTEPNRGPQHF. V usage is TRBV18 and J usage is TRBJ1-5; 7 bases fit TRBD1. Germline loops: CDR1 KGHSH, CDR2 LQKENI. The length of the CDR3 is 15 residues. Trimming cost V 3 bases and J 9 bases; bases outside gene matches: 11.

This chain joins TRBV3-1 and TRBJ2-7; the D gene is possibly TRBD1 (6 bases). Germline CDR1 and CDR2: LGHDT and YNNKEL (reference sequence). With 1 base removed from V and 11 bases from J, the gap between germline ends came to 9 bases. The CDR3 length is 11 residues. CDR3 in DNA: TGTGCCAGCAGCCAAGCAGGGGAGAAGTACTTC. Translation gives CASSQAGEKYF.

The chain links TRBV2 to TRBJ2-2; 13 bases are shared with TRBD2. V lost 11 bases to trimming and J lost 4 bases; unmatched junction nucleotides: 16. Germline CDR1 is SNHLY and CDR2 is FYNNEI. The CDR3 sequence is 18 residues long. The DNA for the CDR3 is TGTGCCCTCAGTTCCCGCAGACTAGCGGGAGGCCTCACCGGGGAGCTGTTTTTT. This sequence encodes CALSSRRLAGGLTGELFF.

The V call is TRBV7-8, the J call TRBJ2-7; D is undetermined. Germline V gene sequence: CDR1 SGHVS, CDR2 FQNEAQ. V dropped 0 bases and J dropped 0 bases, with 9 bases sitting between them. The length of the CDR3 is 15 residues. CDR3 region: CASSLAPAGSYEQYF. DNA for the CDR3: TGTGCCAGCAGCTTAGCTCCGGCTGGCTCCTACGAGCAGTACTTC.

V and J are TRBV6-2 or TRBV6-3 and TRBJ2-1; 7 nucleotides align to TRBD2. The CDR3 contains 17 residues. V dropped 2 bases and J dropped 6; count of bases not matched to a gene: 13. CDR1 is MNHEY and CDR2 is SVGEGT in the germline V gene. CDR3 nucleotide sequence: TGTGCCAGCAGTTACCCCCTTGCGGGAGCGGGGTTCAATGAGCAGTTCTTC. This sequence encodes CASSYPLAGAGFNEQFF.

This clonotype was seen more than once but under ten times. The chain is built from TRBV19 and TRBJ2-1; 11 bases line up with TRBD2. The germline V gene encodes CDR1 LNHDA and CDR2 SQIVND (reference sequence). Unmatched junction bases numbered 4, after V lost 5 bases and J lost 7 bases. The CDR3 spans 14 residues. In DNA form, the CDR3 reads TGTGCCAGTAGTCCCTTAGCGGGAGGGAATGAGCAGTTCTTC. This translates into CASSPLAGGNEQFF.

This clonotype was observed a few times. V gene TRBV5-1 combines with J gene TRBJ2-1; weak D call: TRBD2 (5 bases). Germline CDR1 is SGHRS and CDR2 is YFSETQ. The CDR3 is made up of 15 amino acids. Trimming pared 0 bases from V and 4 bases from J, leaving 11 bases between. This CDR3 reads CASSLDVGDYNEQFF. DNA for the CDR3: TGCGCCAGCAGCTTGGATGTGGGAGATTACAATGAGCAGTTCTTC.

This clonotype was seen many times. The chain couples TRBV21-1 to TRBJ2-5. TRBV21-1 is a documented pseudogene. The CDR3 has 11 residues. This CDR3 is CASSKRETQYF. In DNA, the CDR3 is TGTGCCAGCAGCAAAAGAGAGACCCAGTACTTC.

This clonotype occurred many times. The CDR3 coding sequence is TGCGCCAGCAGCTTGCACACCGGGGAGCTGTTTTTT. It specifies CASSLHTGELFF. The chain carries TRBV5-1 and TRBJ2-2; no definite D call. V was pared by 1 base and J by 3 bases, with 1 base between. Germline values: CDR1 SGHRS, CDR2 YFSETQ. The CDR3 consists of 12 residues.

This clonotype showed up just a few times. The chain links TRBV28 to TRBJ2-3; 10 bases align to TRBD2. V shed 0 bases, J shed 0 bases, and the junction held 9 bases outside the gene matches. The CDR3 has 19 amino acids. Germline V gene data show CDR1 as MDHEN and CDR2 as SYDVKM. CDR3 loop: CASSLWELAGSTSTDTQYF. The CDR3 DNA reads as TGTGCCAGCAGTTTATGGGAACTAGCGGGGTCTACTAGCACAGATACGCAGTATTTT.